This T cell receptor beta chain was obtained from a study of T-cell memory formation after mild COVID-19. With constant-segment primers, 5'RACE yielded cDNA libraries of TCR alpha and TCR beta that carried sample barcodes and UMIs. TCRdb re-derived calls from the 5' RACE reads in MiXCR, one entry per CDR3 protein. Here the sample spans some 86,000 distinct CDR3 sequences, more than 20% being singletons. Study results and caveats: CD4+ contracting clones lay mainly in CM and EM, CD8+ ones in EMRA.

A remark on this clonotype: Its specificity is unknown.

The CDR3 is 12 residues long. Germline V gene data show CDR1 as MNHEY and CDR2 as SVGAGI. V was pared by 4 bases and J by 6 bases, with 6 bases between. The chain has TRBV6-5 and TRBJ2-2, with D perhaps matching TRBD2 (6 bases). The sample taken for sequencing was PBMCs or a T cell subset sorted from them (not recorded which). This clonotype was sampled from a man between 18 and 29 years old who had mild COVID-19 (a few samples of this study predate the infection). Cell type and time point are not known. Here the CDR3 reads CASSWGAGELFF. CDR3 sequence (DNA): TGTGCCAGCAGTTGGGGGGCCGGGGAGCTGTTTTTT.